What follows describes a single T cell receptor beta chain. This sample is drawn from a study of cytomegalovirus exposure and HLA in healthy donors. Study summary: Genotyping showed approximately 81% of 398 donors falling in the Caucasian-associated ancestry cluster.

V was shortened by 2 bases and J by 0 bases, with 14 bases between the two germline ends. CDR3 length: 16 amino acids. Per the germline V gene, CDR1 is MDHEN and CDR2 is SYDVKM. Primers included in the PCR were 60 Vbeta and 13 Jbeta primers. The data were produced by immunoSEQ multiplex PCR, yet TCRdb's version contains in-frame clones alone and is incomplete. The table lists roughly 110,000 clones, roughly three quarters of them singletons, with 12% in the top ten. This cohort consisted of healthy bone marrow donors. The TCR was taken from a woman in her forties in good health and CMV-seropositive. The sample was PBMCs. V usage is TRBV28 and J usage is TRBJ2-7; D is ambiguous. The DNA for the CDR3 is TGTGCCAGCAGTTTAGGATGGAGAGAATTCTCCTACGAGCAGTACTTC. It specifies CASSLGWREFSYEQYF.